The rows below give T cell receptor beta chains drawn from one sample of a study of post-analysis software for immune sequencing data. In TCRdb, the PCR reads were re-called with MiXCR into one record per CDR3 protein. Of 500,000 to 600,000 distinct CDR3 sequences listed, roughly 40% were seen once; the top ten hold 1.5% to 2%. Specimen: blood. These receptors were taken from a girl aged 10 to 17 with multiple sclerosis. Both conserved end residues are part of each CDR3. Fields, in order: CDR3 protein, CDR3 DNA, D gene, clone size, J gene, V gene. The D gene is left open where the match is weak. Size is stated for part of the rows, as once, few or many counts, or as a class when the clone is expanded.

cdr3_aa: CASSLGRTISYNEQFF
cdr3_nt: TGTGCCAGCAGCTTAGGGAGGACCATCTCCTACAATGAGCAGTTCTTC
d_call: NA
clone_size: medium-sized
j_call: TRBJ2-1
v_call: TRBV7-7

cdr3_aa: CASSNTGRGGAQYF
cdr3_nt: TGTGCCAGCAGTAATACAGGGCGAGGGGGCGCCCAGTACTTC
d_call: TRBD1
clone_size: NA
j_call: TRBJ2-5
v_call: TRBV25-1

cdr3_aa: CASSEPRGRRDTQYF
cdr3_nt: TGTGCCAGCAGTGAACCCAGGGGGCGCCGAGATACGCAGTATTTT
d_call: TRBD1
clone_size: NA
j_call: TRBJ2-3
v_call: TRBV25-1

cdr3_aa: CSVRASYNEQFF
cdr3_nt: TGCAGCGTTCGAGCCTCCTACAATGAGCAGTTCTTC
d_call: NA
clone_size: many
j_call: TRBJ2-1
v_call: TRBV29-1

cdr3_aa: CASSSAPGQGGEQYF
cdr3_nt: TGTGCCAGCAGCTCTGCTCCCGGACAGGGAGGGGAGCAGTACTTC
d_call: NA
clone_size: NA
j_call: TRBJ2-7
v_call: TRBV7-9

cdr3_aa: CSANPGGLETQYF
cdr3_nt: TGCAGTGCCAATCCAGGGGGTCTAGAGACCCAGTACTTC
d_call: TRBD1
clone_size: NA
j_call: TRBJ2-5
v_call: TRBV20-1

cdr3_aa: CASSPGRTSQPQHF
cdr3_nt: TGTGCCAGCAGTCCCGGACGGACTTCTCAGCCCCAGCATTTT
d_call: NA
clone_size: NA
j_call: TRBJ1-5
v_call: TRBV12-3/TRBV12-4

cdr3_aa: CSVRKGTIGTDTQYF
cdr3_nt: TGCAGTGTCAGAAAGGGGACAATCGGCACAGATACGCAGTATTTT
d_call: NA
clone_size: few
j_call: TRBJ2-3
v_call: TRBV20-1

cdr3_aa: CASSSPGATDTQYF
cdr3_nt: TGCGCCAGCAGCTCTCCGGGGGCCACAGATACGCAGTATTTT
d_call: NA
clone_size: few
j_call: TRBJ2-3
v_call: TRBV5-1

cdr3_aa: CSARGIQRRPYEQYF
cdr3_nt: TGCAGTGCTAGAGGAATCCAGCGGAGGCCCTACGAGCAGTACTTC
d_call: NA
clone_size: NA
j_call: TRBJ2-7
v_call: TRBV20-1

cdr3_aa: CSAGTAIGTEAFF
cdr3_nt: TGCAGCGCCGGGACGGCGATCGGCACTGAAGCTTTCTTT
d_call: NA
clone_size: NA
j_call: TRBJ1-1
v_call: TRBV29-1

cdr3_aa: CASSGGDSGSLSSYNEQFF
cdr3_nt: TGCGCCAGCAGCGGGGGAGATAGCGGGAGCCTGAGCTCCTACAATGAGCAGTTCTTC
d_call: TRBD2
clone_size: NA
j_call: TRBJ2-1
v_call: TRBV5-1

cdr3_aa: CASSQENSYGYTF
cdr3_nt: TGCGCCAGCAGCCAAGAAAACAGCTATGGCTACACCTTC
d_call: NA
clone_size: few
j_call: TRBJ1-2
v_call: TRBV4-1

cdr3_aa: CASTTSGSTDTQYF
cdr3_nt: TGCGCCAGCACGACTAGCGGGAGCACAGATACGCAGTATTTT
d_call: TRBD2
clone_size: NA
j_call: TRBJ2-3
v_call: TRBV10-2

cdr3_aa: CASSSQLGATEQFF
cdr3_nt: TGTGCCAGCAGCTCCCAGTTGGGGGCCACCGAGCAGTTCTTC
d_call: NA
clone_size: NA
j_call: TRBJ2-1
v_call: TRBV7-3

cdr3_aa: CATSRDPLTDEKLFF
cdr3_nt: TGTGCCACCAGCAGAGATCCCTTGACAGATGAAAAACTGTTTTTT
d_call: NA
clone_size: NA
j_call: TRBJ1-4
v_call: TRBV15

cdr3_aa: CASSAKNEQYF
cdr3_nt: TGTGCCAGTAGCGCAAAAAACGAGCAGTACTTC
d_call: NA
clone_size: NA
j_call: TRBJ2-7
v_call: TRBV19

cdr3_aa: CSVSKRMYYGYTF
cdr3_nt: TGCAGCGTTTCCAAGCGCATGTACTATGGCTACACCTTC
d_call: NA
clone_size: NA
j_call: TRBJ1-2
v_call: TRBV29-1

cdr3_aa: CASLLAGGWEQYF
cdr3_nt: TGCGCCAGCCTACTAGCGGGAGGATGGGAGCAGTACTTC
d_call: TRBD2
clone_size: few
j_call: TRBJ2-7
v_call: TRBV10-2

cdr3_aa: CSAMDGNNEQFF
cdr3_nt: TGCAGCGCCATGGACGGCAACAATGAGCAGTTCTTC
d_call: NA
clone_size: few
j_call: TRBJ2-1
v_call: TRBV29-1

cdr3_aa: CASSLRSVGGNYEQYF
cdr3_nt: TGTGCCAGCAGTTTAAGGTCAGTTGGAGGAAACTACGAGCAGTACTTC
d_call: NA
clone_size: NA
j_call: TRBJ2-7
v_call: TRBV12-3/TRBV12-4

cdr3_aa: CASSLGLAGGYYNEQYF
cdr3_nt: TGTGCCAGCAGTTTAGGGCTAGCGGGAGGGTACTACAATGAGCAGTACTTC
d_call: TRBD2
clone_size: NA
j_call: TRBJ2-5
v_call: TRBV12-3/TRBV12-4

cdr3_aa: CASSRRPPRDYEQYF
cdr3_nt: TGTGCCAGCAGCCGACGGCCCCCAAGGGACTACGAGCAGTACTTC
d_call: NA
clone_size: few
j_call: TRBJ2-7
v_call: TRBV3-1

cdr3_aa: CASSQQVQANYGYTF
cdr3_nt: TGTGCCAGCAGCCAACAGGTTCAAGCTAACTATGGCTACACCTTC
d_call: NA
clone_size: few
j_call: TRBJ1-2
v_call: TRBV12-3/TRBV12-4

cdr3_aa: CASSVRVPGYTF
cdr3_nt: TGTGCCAGCAGCGTCAGGGTACCCGGCTACACCTTC
d_call: NA
clone_size: NA
j_call: TRBJ1-2
v_call: TRBV7-9

cdr3_aa: CSAMGGGNQPQHF
cdr3_nt: TGCAGCGCAATGGGGGGGGGCAATCAGCCCCAGCATTTT
d_call: NA
clone_size: few
j_call: TRBJ1-5
v_call: TRBV29-1

cdr3_aa: CASSLQAEETQYF
cdr3_nt: TGTGCCAGCAGCTTACAAGCGGAAGAGACCCAGTACTTC
d_call: NA
clone_size: few
j_call: TRBJ2-5
v_call: TRBV7-2

cdr3_aa: CASSLVSPGLAGALAKNVQYF
cdr3_nt: TGCGCCAGCAGCTTGGTATCACCGGGACTAGCGGGAGCTCTAGCCAAAAACGTTCAGTACTTC
d_call: TRBD2
clone_size: NA
j_call: TRBJ2-4
v_call: TRBV5-1

cdr3_aa: CASSYPYGASRQETQYF
cdr3_nt: TGTGCCAGCAGTTACCCCTATGGAGCGAGCCGCCAAGAGACCCAGTACTTC
d_call: NA
clone_size: once
j_call: TRBJ2-5
v_call: TRBV7-9

cdr3_aa: CASSEEGENLSETQYF
cdr3_nt: TGTGCCAGCAGTGAGGAGGGTGAAAACTTATCGGAGACCCAGTACTTC
d_call: NA
clone_size: NA
j_call: TRBJ2-5
v_call: TRBV25-1

cdr3_aa: CASSLKRSYNEQFF
cdr3_nt: TGTGCCAGCAGCCTCAAGCGGAGCTACAATGAGCAGTTCTTC
d_call: NA
clone_size: once
j_call: TRBJ2-1
v_call: TRBV11-2

cdr3_aa: CASSLGPSGGSEQFF
cdr3_nt: TGCGCCAGCAGCTTGGGGCCTAGCGGGGGCAGTGAGCAGTTCTTC
d_call: TRBD2
clone_size: NA
j_call: TRBJ2-1
v_call: TRBV5-1

cdr3_aa: CASSSPFVTEAFF
cdr3_nt: TGTGCCAGCAGTTCCCCGTTTGTCACTGAAGCTTTCTTT
d_call: NA
clone_size: NA
j_call: TRBJ1-1
v_call: TRBV12-3/TRBV12-4

cdr3_aa: CASSLPRQDLHF
cdr3_nt: TGTGCCAGCAGCTTACCCCGACAGGACCTCCACTTT
d_call: NA
clone_size: NA
j_call: TRBJ1-6
v_call: TRBV3-1

cdr3_aa: CASSLFRERQETQYF
cdr3_nt: TGTGCCAGCAGCTTGTTTCGGGAAAGACAAGAGACCCAGTACTTC
d_call: NA
clone_size: NA
j_call: TRBJ2-5
v_call: TRBV13

cdr3_aa: CASSTENIPYF
cdr3_nt: TGCGCCAGCAGTACAGAAAACATTCCGTACTTC
d_call: NA
clone_size: NA
j_call: TRBJ2-4
v_call: TRBV5-1

cdr3_aa: CASSLSRRLENSPLHF
cdr3_nt: TGTGCCAGCAGTTTATCTCGCCGTCTTGAGAATTCACCCCTCCACTTT
d_call: NA
clone_size: NA
j_call: TRBJ1-6
v_call: TRBV27

cdr3_aa: CASSGSGTGGEQYF
cdr3_nt: TGCGCCAGCAGCGGTTCCGGGACAGGGGGAGAGCAGTACTTC
d_call: TRBD1
clone_size: NA
j_call: TRBJ2-4
v_call: TRBV5-1

cdr3_aa: CASSLARLAGGPTYEQYF
cdr3_nt: TGTGCCAGCAGCTTAGCTCGACTAGCGGGAGGCCCCACCTACGAGCAGTACTTC
d_call: TRBD2
clone_size: NA
j_call: TRBJ2-7
v_call: TRBV7-6

cdr3_aa: CSARDGRARTDEQFF
cdr3_nt: TGCAGTGCTAGAGATGGTCGAGCCCGGACCGATGAGCAGTTCTTC
d_call: NA
clone_size: NA
j_call: TRBJ2-1
v_call: TRBV20-1

cdr3_aa: CASSLEGASPLHF
cdr3_nt: TGCGCCAGCAGCTTGGAGGGCGCTTCACCCCTCCACTTT
d_call: NA
clone_size: once
j_call: TRBJ1-6
v_call: TRBV5-1

cdr3_aa: CSSRTGRETQYF
cdr3_nt: TGCAGCTCTAGGACAGGGCGAGAGACCCAGTACTTC
d_call: TRBD1
clone_size: NA
j_call: TRBJ2-5
v_call: TRBV29-1

cdr3_aa: CASSQEGQGARNTEAFF
cdr3_nt: TGCGCCAGCAGCCAAGAAGGGCAGGGGGCGCGAAACACTGAAGCTTTCTTT
d_call: TRBD1
clone_size: NA
j_call: TRBJ1-1
v_call: TRBV4-1

cdr3_aa: CASSLGDRGRMNTEAFF
cdr3_nt: TGCGCCAGCAGCTTGGGGGACAGAGGGCGGATGAACACTGAAGCTTTCTTT
d_call: TRBD1
clone_size: NA
j_call: TRBJ1-1
v_call: TRBV5-1

cdr3_aa: CASSLYGGPYEQYF
cdr3_nt: TGTGCCAGCAGTTTGTACGGGGGCCCATACGAGCAGTACTTC
d_call: NA
clone_size: NA
j_call: TRBJ2-7
v_call: TRBV27

cdr3_aa: CASSLGTDISYEQYF
cdr3_nt: TGTGCCAGCAGCCTCGGGACAGATATCTCCTACGAGCAGTACTTC
d_call: TRBD1
clone_size: NA
j_call: TRBJ2-7
v_call: TRBV13